This T cell receptor beta chain was found in a study of T-cell reconstitution after alpha-beta-depleted transplantation in children. V lost 4 bases to trimming and J lost 4 bases, with 16 bases between them. The CDR3 length is 15 residues. Germline values: CDR1 SGHVS, CDR2 FQNEAQ. The TCRbeta library incorporated unique molecular identifiers. TCRdb passed the PCR reads through MiXCR, listing each CDR3 protein once. The sample records hundreds of thousands of distinct CDR3 sequences, 10% to 15% being singletons. This clonotype appeared many times. The chain couples TRBV7-8 to TRBJ1-1, with D perhaps TRBD1 (5 bases). This TCR came from a male patient aged 5 to 17 who had a stem cell transplant for acute myeloid leukemia, so the T cells may come from the graft donor. The sample in question was PBMCs, mostly from graft donor cells, obtained 360 days after TCRalphabeta/CD19-depleted stem cell transplant. The CDR3 spells CASSSRTYAGTEAFF. The CDR3 nucleotides are TGTGCCAGCAGCTCGAGGACATATGCCGGCACTGAAGCTTTCTTT.